Detailed here is one TCR beta chain. As yet, its antigen is unknown. Here immunoSEQ multiplex PCR was the method, and the copy in TCRdb shows in-frame clones only, minus some. The profile shows under 35,000 clones, around 90% of them singletons. This sample is part of a study of T cells in localized non-small cell lung cancer. Study-wide points: Because sequencing included only one region (of the tumor), heterogeneity remains possible. Across samples, adjacent lung featured a median roughly 61 of the top 100 tumor clones. Higher blood T cell density went with longer overall survival.

Germline CDR1 reads SGHTA; CDR2 reads FQGTGA. Germline trimming cut 5 bases from V and 1 base from J; bases unmatched to any gene: 5. The CDR3 is 15 amino acids. Material: peripheral blood mononuclear cells, obtained before any cancer treatment. The source of this sequence is a woman aged 40-69 years with stage III lung adenocarcinoma. The chain recombines TRBV7-3 with TRBJ2-3; 8 bases align to TRBD1. CDR3 sequence: CASSPTGVGTDTQYF. In DNA form, the CDR3 reads TGTGCCAGCAGCCCGACAGGGGTGGGCACAGATACGCAGTATTTT. Full variable domain (outside the CDR3, taken from reference TRBV7-3 and TRBJ2-3): GAGVSQTPSNKVTEKGKYVELRCDPISGHTALYWYRQSLGQGPEFLIYFQGTGAADDSGLPNDRFFAVRPEGSVSTLKIQRTERGDSAVYLCASSPTGVGTDTQYFGPGTRLTVL.